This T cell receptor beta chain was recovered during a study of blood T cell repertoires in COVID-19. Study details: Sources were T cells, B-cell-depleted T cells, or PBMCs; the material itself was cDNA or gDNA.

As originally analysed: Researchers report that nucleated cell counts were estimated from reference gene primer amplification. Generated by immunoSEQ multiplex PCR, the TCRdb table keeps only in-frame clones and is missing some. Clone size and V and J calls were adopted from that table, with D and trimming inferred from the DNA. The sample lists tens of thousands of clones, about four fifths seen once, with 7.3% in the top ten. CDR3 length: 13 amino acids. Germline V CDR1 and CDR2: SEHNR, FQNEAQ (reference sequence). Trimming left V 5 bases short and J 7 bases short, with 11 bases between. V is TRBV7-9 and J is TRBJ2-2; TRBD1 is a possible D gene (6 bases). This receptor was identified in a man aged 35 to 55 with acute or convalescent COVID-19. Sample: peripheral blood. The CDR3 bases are TGTGCCAGCAGCGAACAGGGATTCGGGGAGCTGTTTTTT. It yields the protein CASSEQGFGELFF.